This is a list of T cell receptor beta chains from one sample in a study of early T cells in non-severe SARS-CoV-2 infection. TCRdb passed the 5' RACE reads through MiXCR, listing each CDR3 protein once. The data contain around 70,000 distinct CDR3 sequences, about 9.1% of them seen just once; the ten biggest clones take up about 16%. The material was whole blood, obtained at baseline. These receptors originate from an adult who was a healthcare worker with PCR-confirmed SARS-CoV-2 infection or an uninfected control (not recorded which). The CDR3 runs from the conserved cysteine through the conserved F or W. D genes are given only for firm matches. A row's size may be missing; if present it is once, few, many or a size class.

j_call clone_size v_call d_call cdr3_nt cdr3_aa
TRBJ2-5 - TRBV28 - TGTGCCAGCAGTTGGGGGCAAGAGACCCAGTACTTC CASSWGQETQYF
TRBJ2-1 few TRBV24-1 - TGTGCCACCGAAGGGAACCTTAATGAGCAGTTCTTC CATEGNLNEQFF
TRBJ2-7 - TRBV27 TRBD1 TGTGCCAGCAGTAGGGCCTCAGGGACAGCAGGCTACGAGCAGTACTTC CASSRASGTAGYEQYF
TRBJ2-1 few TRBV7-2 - TGTGCCAGCAGCTCAATTAGTAATTCCTACAATGAGCAGTTCTTC CASSSISNSYNEQFF
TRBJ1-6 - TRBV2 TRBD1 TGTGCCAGCGGGACAGGGGGAAATTCACCCCTCCACTTT CASGTGGNSPLHF
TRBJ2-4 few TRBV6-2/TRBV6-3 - TGTGCCAGCAGTTACTCGTTGAGCGCTTCAACGGTAAACATTCAGTACTTC CASSYSLSASTVNIQYF
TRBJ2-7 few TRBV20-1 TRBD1 TGCAGTGCACCGGGACAGGCGTACGAGCAGTACTTC CSAPGQAYEQYF
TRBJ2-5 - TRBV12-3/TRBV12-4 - TGTGCCAGCAGTTTAGCGGGGGTAAAAGGGGAGACCCAGTACTTC CASSLAGVKGETQYF
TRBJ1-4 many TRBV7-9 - TGTGCCAGCAGCCCCCGGGGGTGGACTCCGGGCGGTGAAAAACTGTTTTTT CASSPRGWTPGGEKLFF
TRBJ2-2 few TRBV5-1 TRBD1 TGCGCCAGCAGCGAGGGACAGGCCACCGGGGAGCTGTTTTTT CASSEGQATGELFF
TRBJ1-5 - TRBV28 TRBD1 TGTGCCAGCAGTTTTGGACAGGCTAGCAATCAGCCCCAGCATTTT CASSFGQASNQPQHF
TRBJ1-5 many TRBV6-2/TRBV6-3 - TGTGCCAGCAAACGGGACGCTAGCAATCAGCCCCAGCATTTT CASKRDASNQPQHF
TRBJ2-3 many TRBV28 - TGTGCCAGCCTAAAACCCACGACCTCCGCCCCAGATACGCAGTATTTT CASLKPTTSAPDTQYF
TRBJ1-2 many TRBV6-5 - TGTGCCAGCAGTTACCGGGGGGCTAACTATGGCTACACCTTC CASSYRGANYGYTF
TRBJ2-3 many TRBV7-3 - TGTGCCAGCAGCTTCCAGCCCACAGATACGCAGTATTTT CASSFQPTDTQYF
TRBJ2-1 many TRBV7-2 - TGTGCCAGCAGCTTAGACGCCGCGGGACTGGGTGAGCAGTTCTTC CASSLDAAGLGEQFF
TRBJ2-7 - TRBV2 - TGTGCCAGCGCCGACCAGGGATTGGGCGAGCAGTACTTC CASADQGLGEQYF
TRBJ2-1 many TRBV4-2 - TGTGCCAGCAGCCAAGATAGGTATAGAGCCGATGGTCGCAATGAGCAGTTCTTC CASSQDRYRADGRNEQFF
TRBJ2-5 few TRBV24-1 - TGTGCCACCAGTGATTATTCCAGGCACCTACAAGAGACCCAGTACTTC CATSDYSRHLQETQYF
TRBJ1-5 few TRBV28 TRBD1 TGTGCCAGCAAGGGACAGGGCAATCAGCCCCAGCATTTT CASKGQGNQPQHF
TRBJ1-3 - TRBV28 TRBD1 TGTGCCAGCAGTCCCCCGGGACAGGGGTTTTCGAGGTTT CASSPPGQGFSRF
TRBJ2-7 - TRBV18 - TGTGCCAGCTCACCCGACTACAGAAGCTCCTACGAGCAGTACTTC CASSPDYRSSYEQYF
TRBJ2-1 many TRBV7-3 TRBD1 TGTGCCAGCAGCCAACAGGGGTTTTCACACAATGAGCAGTTCTTC CASSQQGFSHNEQFF
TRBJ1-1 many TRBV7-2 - TGTGCCAGCAGCTTAAGGGGAGCAATGAACACTGAAGCTTTCTTT CASSLRGAMNTEAFF
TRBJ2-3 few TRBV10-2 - TGCGCCAGCGCTGCTAGCGTAGGGACAGATACGCAGTATTTT CASAASVGTDTQYF
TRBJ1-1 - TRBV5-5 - TGTGCCAGCAGCTTGACTAGTCTGAACACTGAAGCTTTCTTT CASSLTSLNTEAFF
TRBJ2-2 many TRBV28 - TGTGCCAGCAGCCCCCGGGGGTTTAACACCGGGGAGCTGTTTTTT CASSPRGFNTGELFF
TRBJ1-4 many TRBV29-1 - TGCAGCGCAGGGTATGGGGTTGAAAAACTGTTTTTT CSAGYGVEKLFF
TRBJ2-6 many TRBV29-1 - TGCAGCGCCGCCCTCTCTGGGGCCAACGTCCTGACTTTC CSAALSGANVLTF
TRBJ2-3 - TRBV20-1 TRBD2 TGCAGTGCTAGTCCGGGACTACCGACTTATACGCAGTATTTT CSASPGLPTYTQYF
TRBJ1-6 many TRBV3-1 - TGTGCCAGCAGCCAACAGGGCACCCTTAATTCACCCCTCCACTTT CASSQQGTLNSPLHF
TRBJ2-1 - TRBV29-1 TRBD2 TGCAGCGCTGGGACTAGCGGGGACGATGAGCAGTTCTTC CSAGTSGDDEQFF
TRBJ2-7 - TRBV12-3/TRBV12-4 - TGTGCCAGCAGTTTAGTTATAGAGGAGCAGTACTTC CASSLVIEEQYF
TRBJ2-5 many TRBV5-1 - TGCGCCAGCAGCCGCTCCCCCCAAGAGACCCAGTACTTC CASSRSPQETQYF
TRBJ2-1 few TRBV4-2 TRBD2 TGTGCCAGCAGCGAACACGTGACGGGAGGGGGCAATGAGCAGTTCTTC CASSEHVTGGGNEQFF